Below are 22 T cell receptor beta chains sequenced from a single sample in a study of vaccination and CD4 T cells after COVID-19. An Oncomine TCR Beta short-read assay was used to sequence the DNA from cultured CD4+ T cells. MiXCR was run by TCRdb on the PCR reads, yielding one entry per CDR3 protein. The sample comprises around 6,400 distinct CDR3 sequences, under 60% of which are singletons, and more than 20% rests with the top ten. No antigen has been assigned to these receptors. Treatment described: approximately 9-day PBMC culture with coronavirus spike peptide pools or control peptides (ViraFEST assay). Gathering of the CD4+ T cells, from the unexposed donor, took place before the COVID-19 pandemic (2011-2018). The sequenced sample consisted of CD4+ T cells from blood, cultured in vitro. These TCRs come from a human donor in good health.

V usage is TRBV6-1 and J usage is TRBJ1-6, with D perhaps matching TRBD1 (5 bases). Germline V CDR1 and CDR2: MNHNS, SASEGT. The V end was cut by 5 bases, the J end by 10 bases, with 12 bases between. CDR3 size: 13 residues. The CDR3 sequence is CASSLTGGSPLHF. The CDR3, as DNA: TGTGCCAGCAGTCTCACAGGAGGATCACCCCTCCACTTT.

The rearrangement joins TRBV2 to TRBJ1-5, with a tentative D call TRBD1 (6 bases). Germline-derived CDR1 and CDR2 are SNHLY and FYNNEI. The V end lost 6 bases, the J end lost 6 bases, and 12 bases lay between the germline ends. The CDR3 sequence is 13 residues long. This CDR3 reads CASRGGGAQPQHF. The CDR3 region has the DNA TGTGCCAGCAGGGGAGGGGGGGCTCAGCCCCAGCATTTT.

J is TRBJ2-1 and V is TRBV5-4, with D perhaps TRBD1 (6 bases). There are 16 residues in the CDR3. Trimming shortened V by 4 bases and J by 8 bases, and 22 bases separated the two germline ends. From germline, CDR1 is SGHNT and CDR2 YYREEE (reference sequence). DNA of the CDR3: TGTGCCAGCAGCGTATTCGGGCGGCCCCCAGGGGATGAGCAGTTCTTC. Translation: CASSVFGRPPGDEQFF.

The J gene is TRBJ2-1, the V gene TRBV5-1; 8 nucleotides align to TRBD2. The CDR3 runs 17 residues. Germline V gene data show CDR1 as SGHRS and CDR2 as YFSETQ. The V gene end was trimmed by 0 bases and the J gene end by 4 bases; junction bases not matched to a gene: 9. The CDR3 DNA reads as TGCGCCAGCAGCTTGGAACGAGCGGGAGACCGATACAATGAGCAGTTCTTC. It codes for CASSLERAGDRYNEQFF.

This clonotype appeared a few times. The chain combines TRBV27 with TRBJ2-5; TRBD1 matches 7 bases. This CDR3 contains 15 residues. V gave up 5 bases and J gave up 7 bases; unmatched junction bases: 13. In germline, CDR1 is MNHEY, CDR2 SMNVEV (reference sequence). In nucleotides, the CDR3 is TGTGCCAGCAGTCCCGGACAGGCACTAAATGGGACCCAGTACTTC. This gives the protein CASSPGQALNGTQYF.

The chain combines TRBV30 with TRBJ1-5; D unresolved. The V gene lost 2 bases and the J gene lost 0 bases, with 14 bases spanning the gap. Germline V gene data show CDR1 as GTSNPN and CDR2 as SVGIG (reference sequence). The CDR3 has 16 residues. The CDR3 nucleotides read TGTGCCTGGAGTAGGTGGGGAGATTATAGCAATCAGCCCCAGCATTTT. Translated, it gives CAWSRWGDYSNQPQHF.

The CDR3 coding sequence is TGCAGTGCTAGCCCCGCTTATGGCTACACCTTC. It codes for CSASPAYGYTF. The chain is built from TRBV20-1 and TRBJ1-2; no clear D. The V end lost 3 bases, the J end lost 5 bases, and 7 bases lay between the germline ends. Germline assignment: CDR1 DFQATT and CDR2 SNEGSKA (reference sequence). This CDR3 spans 11 amino acids.

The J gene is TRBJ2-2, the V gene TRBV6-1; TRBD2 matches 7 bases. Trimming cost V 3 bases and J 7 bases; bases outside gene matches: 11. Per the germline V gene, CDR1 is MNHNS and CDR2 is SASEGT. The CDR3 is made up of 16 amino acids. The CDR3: CASSEERLALGGELFF. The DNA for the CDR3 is TGTGCCAGCAGTGAGGAGAGACTAGCTTTGGGCGGGGAGCTGTTTTTT.

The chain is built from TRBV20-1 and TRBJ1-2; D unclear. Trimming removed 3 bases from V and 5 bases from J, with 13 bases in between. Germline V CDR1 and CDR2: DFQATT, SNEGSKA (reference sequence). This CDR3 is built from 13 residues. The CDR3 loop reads CSASGSEGYGYTF. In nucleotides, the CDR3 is TGCAGTGCTAGTGGGAGCGAGGGATATGGCTACACCTTC.

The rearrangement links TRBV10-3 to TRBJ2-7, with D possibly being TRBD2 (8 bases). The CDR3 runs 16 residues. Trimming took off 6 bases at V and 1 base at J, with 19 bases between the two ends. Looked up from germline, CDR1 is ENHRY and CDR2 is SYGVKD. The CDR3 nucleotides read TGTGCCATCAGCGAGGGGGCGGGAGGACGGTCCTACGAGCAGTACTTC. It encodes CAISEGAGGRSYEQYF.

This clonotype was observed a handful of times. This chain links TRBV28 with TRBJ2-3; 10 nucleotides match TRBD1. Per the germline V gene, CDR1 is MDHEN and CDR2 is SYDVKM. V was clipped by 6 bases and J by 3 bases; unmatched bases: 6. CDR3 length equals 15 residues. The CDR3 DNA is TGTGCCAGCAGCGCCGGGACAGGGGAGACAGATACGCAGTATTTT. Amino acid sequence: CASSAGTGETDTQYF.

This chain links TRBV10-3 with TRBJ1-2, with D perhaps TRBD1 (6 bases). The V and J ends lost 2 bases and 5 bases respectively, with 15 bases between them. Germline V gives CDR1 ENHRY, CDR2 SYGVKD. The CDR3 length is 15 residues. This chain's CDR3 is CAISEGQWGEYGYTF. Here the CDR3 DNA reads TGTGCCATCAGTGAGGGACAGTGGGGAGAATATGGCTACACCTTC.

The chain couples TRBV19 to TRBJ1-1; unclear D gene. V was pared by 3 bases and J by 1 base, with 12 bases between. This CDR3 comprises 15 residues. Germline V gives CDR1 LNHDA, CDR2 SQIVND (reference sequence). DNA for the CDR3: TGTGCCAGTAGTATGAACACAGAACCGAACACTGAAGCTTTCTTT. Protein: CASSMNTEPNTEAFF.

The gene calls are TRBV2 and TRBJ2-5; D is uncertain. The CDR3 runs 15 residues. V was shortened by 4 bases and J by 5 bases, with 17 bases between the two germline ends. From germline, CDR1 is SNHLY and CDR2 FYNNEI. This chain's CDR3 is CASSVSPKLGETQYF. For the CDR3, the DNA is TGTGCCAGCAGTGTTAGTCCCAAGTTGGGGGAGACCCAGTACTTC. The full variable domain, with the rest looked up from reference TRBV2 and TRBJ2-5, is EPEVTQTPSHQVTQMGQEVILRCVPISNHLYFYWYRQILGQKVEFLVSFYNNEISEKSEIFDDQFSVERPDGSNFTLKIRSTKLEDSAMYFCASSVSPKLGETQYFGPGTRLLVL.

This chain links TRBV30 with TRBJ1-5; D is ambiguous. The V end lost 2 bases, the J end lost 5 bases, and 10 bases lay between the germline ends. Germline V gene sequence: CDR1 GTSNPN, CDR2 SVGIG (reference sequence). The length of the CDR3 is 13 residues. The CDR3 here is CAWSPGTHQPQHF. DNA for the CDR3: TGTGCCTGGAGTCCAGGAACGCATCAGCCCCAGCATTTT.

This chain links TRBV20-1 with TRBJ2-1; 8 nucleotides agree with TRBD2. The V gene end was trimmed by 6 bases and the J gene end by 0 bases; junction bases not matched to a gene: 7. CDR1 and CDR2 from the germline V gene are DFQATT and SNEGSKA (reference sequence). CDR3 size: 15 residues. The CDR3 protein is CSALAGISSYNEQFF. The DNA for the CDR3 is TGCAGTGCATTAGCGGGGATAAGCTCCTACAATGAGCAGTTCTTC.

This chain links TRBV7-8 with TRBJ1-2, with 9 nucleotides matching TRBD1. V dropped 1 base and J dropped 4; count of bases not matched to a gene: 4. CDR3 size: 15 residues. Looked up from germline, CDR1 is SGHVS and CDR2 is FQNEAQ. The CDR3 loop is CASSLVDRGGYGYTF. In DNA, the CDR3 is TGTGCCAGCAGCTTAGTGGACAGGGGCGGCTATGGCTACACCTTC.

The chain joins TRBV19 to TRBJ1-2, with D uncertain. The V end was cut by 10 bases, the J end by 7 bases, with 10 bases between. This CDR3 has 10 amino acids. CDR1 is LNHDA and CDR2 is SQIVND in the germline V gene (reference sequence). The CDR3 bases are TGTGCCACCGGTTACGGTGGCTACACCTTC. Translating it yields CATGYGGYTF.

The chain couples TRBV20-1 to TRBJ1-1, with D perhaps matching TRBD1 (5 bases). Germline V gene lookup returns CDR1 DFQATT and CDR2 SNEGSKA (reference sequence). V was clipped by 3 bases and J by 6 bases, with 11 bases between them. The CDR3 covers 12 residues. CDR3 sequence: CSARVRDAEAFF. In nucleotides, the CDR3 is TGCAGTGCTAGGGTGAGGGACGCTGAAGCTTTCTTT.

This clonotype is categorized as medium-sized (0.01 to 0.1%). CDR3 sequence (DNA): TGTGCCAGCAGTGAAACTTGGGGCCCCGACGGTGAGCAGTTCTTC. This gives the protein CASSETWGPDGEQFF. V and J are TRBV2 and TRBJ2-1; TRBD1 might be the D (5 bases). Germline loops: CDR1 SNHLY, CDR2 FYNNEI. The CDR3 extends over 15 amino acids. The V gene lost 2 bases and the J gene lost 9 bases, with 17 bases spanning the gap. The whole variable domain, remainder taken from reference TRBV2 and TRBJ2-1, is EPEVTQTPSHQVTQMGQEVILRCVPISNHLYFYWYRQILGQKVEFLVSFYNNEISEKSEIFDDQFSVERPDGSNFTLKIRSTKLEDSAMYFCASSETWGPDGEQFFGPGTRLTVL.

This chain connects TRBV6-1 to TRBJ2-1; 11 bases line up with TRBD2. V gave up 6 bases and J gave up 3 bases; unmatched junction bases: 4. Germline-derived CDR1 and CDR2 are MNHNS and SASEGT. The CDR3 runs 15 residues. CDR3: CASSISGGVYNEQFF. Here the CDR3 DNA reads TGTGCCAGCAGCATTAGCGGGGGGGTCTACAATGAGCAGTTCTTC.

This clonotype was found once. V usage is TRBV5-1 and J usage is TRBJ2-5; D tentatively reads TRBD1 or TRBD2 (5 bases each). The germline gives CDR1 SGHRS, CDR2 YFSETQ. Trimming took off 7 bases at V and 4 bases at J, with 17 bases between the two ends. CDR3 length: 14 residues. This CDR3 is CASQFPGLRETQYF. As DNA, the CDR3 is TGCGCCAGCCAATTTCCGGGGCTCCGAGAGACCCAGTACTTC.